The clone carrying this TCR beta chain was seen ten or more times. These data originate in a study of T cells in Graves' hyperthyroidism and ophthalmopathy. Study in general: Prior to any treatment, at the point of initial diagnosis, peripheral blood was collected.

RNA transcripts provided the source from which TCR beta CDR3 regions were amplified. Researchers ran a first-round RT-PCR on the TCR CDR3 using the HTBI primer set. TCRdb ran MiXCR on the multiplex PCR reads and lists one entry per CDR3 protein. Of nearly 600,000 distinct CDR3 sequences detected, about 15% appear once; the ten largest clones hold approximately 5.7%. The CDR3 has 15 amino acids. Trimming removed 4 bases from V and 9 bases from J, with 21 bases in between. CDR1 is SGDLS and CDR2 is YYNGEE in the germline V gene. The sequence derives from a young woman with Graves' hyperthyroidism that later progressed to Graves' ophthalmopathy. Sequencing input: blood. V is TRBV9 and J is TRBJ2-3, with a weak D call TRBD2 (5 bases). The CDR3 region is CASSPFTAGSDTQYF. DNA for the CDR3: TGTGCCAGCAGCCCATTTACGGCGGGTTCTGACACGCAGTATTTT.